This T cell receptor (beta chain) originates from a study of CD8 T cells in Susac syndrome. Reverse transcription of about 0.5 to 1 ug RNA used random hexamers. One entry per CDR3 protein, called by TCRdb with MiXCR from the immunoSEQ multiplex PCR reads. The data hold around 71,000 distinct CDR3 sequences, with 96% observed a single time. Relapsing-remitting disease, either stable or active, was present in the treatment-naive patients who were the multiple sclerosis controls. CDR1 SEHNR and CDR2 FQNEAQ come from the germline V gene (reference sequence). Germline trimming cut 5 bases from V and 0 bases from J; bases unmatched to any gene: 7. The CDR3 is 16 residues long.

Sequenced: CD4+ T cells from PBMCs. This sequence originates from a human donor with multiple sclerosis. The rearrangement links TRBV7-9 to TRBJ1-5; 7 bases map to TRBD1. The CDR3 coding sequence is TGTGCCAGCAGCGTATGGGGACAGTCTAGCAATCAGCCCCAGCATTTT. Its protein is CASSVWGQSSNQPQHF. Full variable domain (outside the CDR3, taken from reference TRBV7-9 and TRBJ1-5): DTGVSQNPRHKITKRGQNVTFRCDPISEHNRLYWYRQTLGQGPEFLTYFQNEAQLEKSRLLSDRFSAERPKGSFSTLEIQRTEQGDSAMYLCASSVWGQSSNQPQHFGDGTRLSIL.